This T cell receptor beta chain emerged from a study of beta chain features in type 1 diabetes. General observations from the study: Type 1 diabetes patients had VDJ junctions that carried fewer insertions and more deletions.

Per germline, CDR1 SGHNT and CDR2 YYREEE (reference sequence). Deletions cut 4 bases from V and 0 bases from J, with 5 bases between. This CDR3 contains 13 residues. Every donor provided one heparinised blood draw, which averaged about 110 mL. As for this clone: Antigen: not known. Possible read error: a much larger clone is one base away.

Isolated RNA was reverse transcribed in full, so expressed TCRB transcripts were sequenced. The read count averaged around 4 million across naive, central memory and regulatory T cell samples. Generated by immunoSEQ multiplex PCR, the TCRdb table keeps only in-frame clones and is missing some. The data show 300,000 or so clones, under 8.5% seen once. V and J are TRBV5-4 and TRBJ2-1, with D uncertain. Sequencing was performed on central memory CD4+ T cells from blood. The receptor comes from a woman aged 18-29 years in good health. The CDR3 loop is CASSTSSYNEQFF. DNA of the CDR3: TGTGCCAGCAGCACCAGCTCCTACAATGAGCAGTTCTTC.